This T cell receptor beta chain was identified during a study of control samples from healthy donors and cancer patients. V lost 5 bases to trimming and J lost 5 bases, with 13 bases between them. CDR3 length equals 14 residues. Per germline, CDR1 LGHNT and CDR2 FRNRAP. TCRdb keeps only in-frame clones here, not all; method: immunoSEQ multiplex PCR. The sample holds around 96,000 clones, more than 80% seen once. The sequenced sample consisted of blood. The sequence came from a man aged 18 to 30 in good health. V usage is TRBV12-5 and J usage is TRBJ2-1; no clear D. The CDR3, as DNA: TGTGCTAGTGGTCCGTTTGACACCAACAATGAGCAGTTCTTC. Translation gives CASGPFDTNNEQFF.